The clone carrying this TCR beta chain has more than one count but fewer than ten. Its cognate antigen is unknown. The source of the sample is a study of vaccination and CD4 T cells after COVID-19. Study at large: Convalescent persons amounted to six males plus four females, two of whom were Hispanic.

Treatment of the sample: approximately nine-day PBMC culture with coronavirus spike peptide pools or control peptides (ViraFEST assay). This CDR3 has 15 amino acids. Germline V gives CDR1 KGHSH, CDR2 LQKENI. V shed 3 bases and J shed 7 bases, with 13 bases lying between them. An Oncomine TCR Beta short-read assay was used to sequence the DNA from cultured CD4+ T cells. TCRdb recomputed calls from the PCR reads with MiXCR, one row per CDR3 protein. The profile shows roughly 16,000 distinct CDR3 sequences, around 32% of them singletons. Sequenced material: cultured CD4+ T cells from blood. This chain connects TRBV18 to TRBJ1-6; D gene uncertain. This receptor was identified in a human donor with COVID-19. The CDR3 region is CASSPLGSGNSPLHF. As DNA, the CDR3 is TGTGCCAGCTCACCGTTAGGGTCAGGAAATTCACCCCTCCACTTT.